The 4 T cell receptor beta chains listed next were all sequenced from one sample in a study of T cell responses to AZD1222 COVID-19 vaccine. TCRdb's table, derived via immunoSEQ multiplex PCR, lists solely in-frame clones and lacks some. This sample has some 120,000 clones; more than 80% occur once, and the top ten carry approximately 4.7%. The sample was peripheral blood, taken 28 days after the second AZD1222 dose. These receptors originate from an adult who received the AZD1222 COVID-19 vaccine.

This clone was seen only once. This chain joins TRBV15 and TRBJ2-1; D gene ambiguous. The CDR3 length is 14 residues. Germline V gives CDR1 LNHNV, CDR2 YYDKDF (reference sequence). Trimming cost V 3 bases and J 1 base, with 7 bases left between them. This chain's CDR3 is CATSRQQSYNEQFF. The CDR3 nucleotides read TGTGCCACCAGCAGGCAGCAATCCTACAATGAGCAGTTCTTC.

The chain's CDR3 is CASSLTGSISNQPQHF. Written as DNA, the CDR3 is TGTGCCAGCAGCCTCACGGGAAGCATAAGCAATCAGCCCCAGCATTTT. The V call is TRBV7-9, the J call TRBJ1-5; D is ambiguous. Germline CDR1 is SEHNR and CDR2 is FQNEAQ (reference sequence). The germline V and J ends were trimmed by 5 bases and 1 base, with 15 bases remaining between them. The length of the CDR3 is 16 residues.

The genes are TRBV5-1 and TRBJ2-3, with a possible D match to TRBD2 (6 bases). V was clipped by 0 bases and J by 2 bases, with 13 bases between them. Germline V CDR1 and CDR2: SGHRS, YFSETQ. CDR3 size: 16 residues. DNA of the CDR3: TGCGCCAGCAGCTTGGGGGACCGACTAGACACAGATACGCAGTATTTT. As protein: CASSLGDRLDTDTQYF.

This chain's CDR3 is CASMQASGQGAYEQYF. Written as DNA, the CDR3 is TGTGCCAGCATGCAAGCCTCGGGACAGGGGGCTTACGAGCAGTACTTC. V is TRBV7-9 and J is TRBJ2-7; 12 bases align to TRBD1. The CDR3 consists of 16 residues. V lost 7 bases, J lost 4 bases, and 11 bases stayed unmatched. Germline V gene data show CDR1 as SEHNR and CDR2 as FQNEAQ (reference sequence).